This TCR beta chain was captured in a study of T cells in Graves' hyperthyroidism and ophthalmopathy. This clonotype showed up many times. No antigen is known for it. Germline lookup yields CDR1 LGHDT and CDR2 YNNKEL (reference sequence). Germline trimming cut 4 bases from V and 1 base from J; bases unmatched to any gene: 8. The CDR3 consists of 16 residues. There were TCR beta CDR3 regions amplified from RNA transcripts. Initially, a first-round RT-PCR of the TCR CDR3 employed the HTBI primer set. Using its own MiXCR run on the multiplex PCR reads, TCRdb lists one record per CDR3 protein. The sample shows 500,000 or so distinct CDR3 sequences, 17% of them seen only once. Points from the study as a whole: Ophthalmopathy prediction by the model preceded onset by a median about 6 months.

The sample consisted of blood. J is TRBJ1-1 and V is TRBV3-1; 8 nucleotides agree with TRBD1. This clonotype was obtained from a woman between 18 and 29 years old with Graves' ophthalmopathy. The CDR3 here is CASSPGGDRKNTEAFF. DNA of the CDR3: TGTGCCAGCAGCCCAGGAGGGGACAGGAAGAACACTGAAGCTTTCTTT.